A selection of T cell receptor beta chains follows, all from one sample in a study of identifying expanded T cells in peripheral blood. The protocol was immunoSEQ multiplex PCR, while the TCRdb copy is restricted to in-frame clones and leaves out a portion. The table lists about 110,000 clones, 85% to 90% of them singletons. Material for sequencing was blood. These receptor sequences come from a person aged 18 to 75 in good health. The CDR3 runs from the conserved cysteine through the conserved F or W. A D gene is named only where the DNA matches it firmly. Expanded clones get a size class; other rows say once, few or many, or leave the size out.

D gene	V gene	clone size	CDR3 length	J gene	CDR3 protein	CDR3 DNA
-	TRBV28	-	12	TRBJ1-5	CASSLWSQPQHF	TGTGCCAGCAGTTTATGGAGCCAGCCCCAGCATTTT
-	TRBV7-2	-	15	TRBJ1-2	CASSTQRSLDYGYTF	TGTGCCAGCAGCACTCAACGCTCACTGGACTATGGCTACACCTTC
-	TRBV7-5	-	12	TRBJ1-2	CARSFRLDGYTF	TGTGCCAGAAGCTTCCGACTGGATGGCTACACCTTC
TRBD1	TRBV29-1	-	18	TRBJ2-5	CSALLRTGGELLPMAQYF	TGCAGCGCTCTGTTGAGGACAGGGGGCGAGTTATTACCTATGGCCCAGTACTTC
-	TRBV7-2	once	13	TRBJ2-7	CASSFSAGYEQYF	TGTGCCAGCAGCTTTTCAGCAGGGTACGAGCAGTACTTC
TRBD2	TRBV19	-	14	TRBJ2-5	CASSTTSVGETQYF	TGTGCCAGTAGTACAACTAGCGTCGGGGAGACCCAGTACTTC
-	TRBV6-1	-	15	TRBJ2-6	CASSQGSAGANVLTF	TGTGCCAGCAGCCAAGGGAGCGCAGGGGCCAACGTCCTGACTTTC
TRBD2	TRBV10-3	once	16	TRBJ2-5	CAIKGDSGGGQETQYF	TGTGCCATCAAAGGGGATAGCGGGGGGGGACAAGAGACCCAGTACTTC
TRBD1	TRBV6-6	-	15	TRBJ2-4	CASSAPGTGLNIQYF	TGTGCCAGCAGTGCCCCCGGGACAGGGTTGAACATTCAGTACTTC
TRBD2	TRBV6-5	-	15	TRBJ2-7	CASRPRLAGGYEQYF	TGTGCCAGCAGACCCCGACTAGCGGGGGGATACGAGCAGTACTTC
-	TRBV21-1	-	17	TRBJ1-5	CASSKAPTGGSNQPQHF	TGTGCCAGCAGCAAAGCCCCGACAGGAGGGAGCAATCAGCCCCAGCATTTT
-	TRBV13	-	14	TRBJ2-7	CASSTETGSYEQYF	TGTGCCAGCAGCACAGAGACCGGCTCCTACGAGCAGTACTTC
TRBD1	TRBV10-2	few	13	TRBJ1-2	CASSSGQGFGYTF	TGCGCCAGCAGCTCGGGACAGGGGTTTGGCTACACCTTC
-	TRBV6-6	-	13	TRBJ1-2	CASSRQENYGYTF	TGTGCCAGCAGTCGACAGGAGAACTATGGCTACACCTTC
-	TRBV5-1	-	12	TRBJ1-1	CASHGSGTEAFF	TGCGCCTCCCACGGGAGTGGCACTGAAGCTTTCTTT
TRBD2	TRBV7-2	-	16	TRBJ2-3	CASSLLSSGRADTQYF	TGTGCCAGCAGCTTATTATCCTCGGGGAGGGCAGATACGCAGTATTTT
TRBD1	TRBV10-2	once	16	TRBJ1-2	CASSEFRTGSPYGYTF	TGCGCCAGCAGTGAGTTCCGGACAGGGAGTCCCTATGGCTACACCTTC
-	TRBV9	-	14	TRBJ2-3	CASRPALGTDTQYF	TGTGCCAGCAGGCCGGCCCTGGGCACAGATACGCAGTATTTT
-	TRBV4-3	-	16	TRBJ1-1	CASSQDSYFRGTEAFF	TGCGCCAGCAGCCAAGATTCTTATTTCAGGGGCACTGAAGCTTTCTTT
-	TRBV7-2	once	16	TRBJ1-5	CASSLGHGGRNQPQHF	TGTGCCAGCAGCTTAGGTCATGGCGGACGAAATCAGCCCCAGCATTTT
-	TRBV28	medium-sized	13	TRBJ2-1	CASRVTGSNEQFF	TGTGCCAGCAGGGTGACGGGGAGCAATGAGCAGTTCTTC
-	TRBV7-9	-	15	TRBJ1-2	CASSLGTRGTYGYTF	TGTGCCAGCAGCTTAGGTACCAGGGGAACCTATGGCTACACCTTC